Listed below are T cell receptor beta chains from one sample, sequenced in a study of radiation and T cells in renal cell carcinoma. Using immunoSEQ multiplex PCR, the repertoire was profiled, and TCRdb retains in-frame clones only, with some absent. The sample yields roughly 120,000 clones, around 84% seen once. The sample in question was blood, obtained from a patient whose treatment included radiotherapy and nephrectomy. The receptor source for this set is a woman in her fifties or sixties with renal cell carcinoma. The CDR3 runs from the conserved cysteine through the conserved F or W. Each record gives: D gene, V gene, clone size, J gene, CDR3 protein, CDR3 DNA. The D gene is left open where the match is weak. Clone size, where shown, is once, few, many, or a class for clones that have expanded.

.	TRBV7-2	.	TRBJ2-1	CASSFGVGNEQFF	TGTGCCAGCAGCTTCGGTGTAGGCAATGAGCAGTTCTTC
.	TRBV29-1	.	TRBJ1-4	CSTKRGGMGEKLFF	TGCAGCACCAAACGAGGGGGGATGGGTGAAAAACTGTTTTTT
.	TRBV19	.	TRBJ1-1	CASSLRGAASNTEAFF	TGTGCCAGTAGCCTCAGGGGCGCAGCCTCGAACACTGAAGCTTTCTTT
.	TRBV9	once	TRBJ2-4	CASSVGRRAKNIQYF	TGTGCCAGCAGCGTAGGACGGCGAGCCAAAAACATTCAGTACTTC
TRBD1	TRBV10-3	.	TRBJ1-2	CAISESRQGAGYTF	TGTGCCATCAGTGAGTCTCGGCAGGGGGCCGGCTACACCTTC
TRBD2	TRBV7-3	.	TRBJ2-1	CASSPESGLAELSYNEQFF	TGTGCCAGCAGCCCAGAATCCGGACTAGCGGAACTCTCCTACAATGAGCAGTTCTTC
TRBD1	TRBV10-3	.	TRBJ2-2	CAISGRREGQGGIYTGELFF	TGTGCCATCAGTGGTAGGCGCGAGGGACAGGGGGGAATATACACCGGGGAGCTGTTTTTT
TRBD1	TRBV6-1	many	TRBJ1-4	CASSGRDSIF	TGTGCCAGCAGTGGTCGGGACAGCATCTTT
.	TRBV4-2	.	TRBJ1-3	CASSPIHRGGSGNTIYF	TGTGCCAGCAGCCCTATTCACCGGGGAGGCTCTGGAAACACCATATATTTT
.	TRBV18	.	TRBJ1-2	CASSPTRAYNYGYTF	TGTGCCAGCTCACCGACGAGGGCCTATAACTATGGCTACACCTTC
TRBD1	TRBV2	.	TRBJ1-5	CASRTGTGGMGQPQHF	TGTGCCAGCAGAACCGGGACAGGGGGCATGGGTCAGCCCCAGCATTTT
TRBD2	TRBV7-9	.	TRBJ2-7	CASSAWTSGLSYEQYF	TGTGCCAGCAGCGCTTGGACTAGCGGGCTCTCCTACGAGCAGTACTTC
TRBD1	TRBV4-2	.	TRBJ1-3	CASSLRGTGKSYSGNTIYF	TGTGCCAGCAGTCTAAGAGGGACAGGGAAAAGTTATTCTGGAAACACCATATATTTT
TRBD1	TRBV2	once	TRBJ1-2	CASRPLVGRRDRGSYGYTF	TGTGCCAGCAGGCCGTTGGTAGGTCGCCGGGACAGGGGTTCCTATGGCTACACCTTC
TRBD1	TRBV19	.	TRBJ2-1	CATGTASYNEQFF	TGTGCCACCGGGACAGCCTCCTACAATGAGCAGTTCTTC
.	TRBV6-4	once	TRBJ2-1	CASSDSRAGEQFF	TGTGCCAGCAGTGACTCGAGGGCTGGTGAGCAGTTCTTC
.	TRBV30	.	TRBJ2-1	CAWSVGSRSYNEQFF	TGTGCCTGGAGTGTCGGCAGTCGCTCCTACAATGAGCAGTTCTTC
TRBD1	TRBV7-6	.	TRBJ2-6	CASRNHRGLLSGANVLTF	TGTGCCAGCAGAAATCACAGGGGTCTTCTCTCTGGGGCCAACGTCCTGACTTTC
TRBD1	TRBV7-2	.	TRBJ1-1	CASSLAQGITEAFF	TGTGCCAGCAGCTTAGCACAGGGGATTACTGAAGCTTTCTTT
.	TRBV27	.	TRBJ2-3	CASSLVWDSINTDTQYF	TGTGCCAGCAGTTTAGTATGGGACTCCATCAACACAGATACGCAGTATTTT
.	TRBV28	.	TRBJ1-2	CASSLGDSQGYTF	TGTGCCAGCAGTTTAGGCGACAGTCAGGGCTACACCTTC
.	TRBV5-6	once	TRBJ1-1	CASSLGAGKAFF	TGTGCCAGCAGCCTCGGCGCAGGGAAAGCTTTCTTT
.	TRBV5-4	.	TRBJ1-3	CASSLGGNAGNTIYF	TGTGCCAGCAGCTTGGGAGGAAATGCGGGAAACACCATATATTTT
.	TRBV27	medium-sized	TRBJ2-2	CASSWGHTGELFF	TGTGCCAGCAGTTGGGGGCACACCGGGGAGCTGTTTTTT
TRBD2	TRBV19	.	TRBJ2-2	CASSIGLAAGGYPGELFF	TGTGCCAGTAGTATAGGACTAGCGGCCGGAGGGTACCCCGGGGAGCTGTTTTTT
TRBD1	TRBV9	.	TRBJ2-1	CASSVGGQGDSEQFF	TGTGCCAGCAGCGTAGGGGGTCAGGGGGATAGTGAGCAGTTCTTC
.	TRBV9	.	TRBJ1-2	CASSVGVKGIGNGYTF	TGTGCCAGCAGCGTAGGGGTGAAGGGAATAGGAAATGGCTACACCTTC
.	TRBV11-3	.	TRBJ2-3	CASSPQTGDTQYF	TGTGCCAGCAGTCCACAAACGGGGGATACGCAGTATTTT
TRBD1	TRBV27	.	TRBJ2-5	CASRETGGETQYF	TGTGCCAGCAGAGAGACAGGGGGAGAGACCCAGTACTTC
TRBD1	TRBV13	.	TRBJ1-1	CASSLGGQGVNTEAFF	TGTGCCAGCAGCTTAGGGGGACAGGGGGTGAACACTGAAGCTTTCTTT
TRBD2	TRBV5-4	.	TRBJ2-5	CASSLSVLGGQEQYF	TGTGCCAGCAGCTTGAGTGTATTGGGAGGGCAGGAGCAGTACTTC
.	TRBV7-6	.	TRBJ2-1	CASSTFGGAHYNEQFF	TGTGCCAGCAGCACCTTTGGCGGAGCCCACTACAATGAGCAGTTCTTC
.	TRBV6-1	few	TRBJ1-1	CASTRGTLGTTEAFF	TGTGCCAGCACCCGGGGGACCCTCGGTACCACTGAAGCTTTCTTT
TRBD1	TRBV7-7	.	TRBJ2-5	CASSLDRGVETQYF	TGTGCTAGCAGCCTCGACAGGGGAGTAGAGACCCAGTACTTC
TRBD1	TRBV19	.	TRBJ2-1	CASSRTGDPYNEQFF	TGTGCCAGTAGTCGGACAGGGGACCCCTACAATGAGCAGTTCTTC
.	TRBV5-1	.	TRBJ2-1	CASSPGGSSYNEQFF	TGCGCCAGCAGCCCAGGGGGGAGCTCCTACAATGAGCAGTTCTTC
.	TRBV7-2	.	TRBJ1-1	CASSFTGRLNTEAFF	TGTGCCAGCAGCTTTACCGGGAGACTGAACACTGAAGCTTTCTTT
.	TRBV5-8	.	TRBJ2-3	CASSGWTGSTDTQYF	TGTGCCAGCAGCGGATGGACGGGGAGCACAGATACGCAGTATTTT
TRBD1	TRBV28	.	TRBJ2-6	CASSQAEGQGALGANVLTF	TGTGCCAGCAGCCAAGCTGAAGGACAGGGGGCGCTAGGGGCCAACGTCCTGACTTTC
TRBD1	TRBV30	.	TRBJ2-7	CAWRTGGNEQYF	TGTGCCTGGAGAACAGGGGGCAACGAGCAGTACTTC
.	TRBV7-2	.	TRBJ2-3	CASSLEGDPSTDTQYF	TGTGCCAGCAGCTTAGAGGGGGACCCTAGCACAGATACGCAGTATTTT
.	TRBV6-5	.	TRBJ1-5	CASSYDSRNQPQHF	TGTGCCAGCAGTTACGACAGTCGCAATCAGCCCCAGCATTTT
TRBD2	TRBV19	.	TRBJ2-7	CASSDSGRTHEQYF	TGTGCCAGTAGTGATAGCGGGAGGACCCACGAGCAGTACTTC
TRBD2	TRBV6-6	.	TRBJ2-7	CASSLAGRSYEQYF	TGTGCCAGCAGTCTAGCGGGGCGCTCCTACGAGCAGTACTTC
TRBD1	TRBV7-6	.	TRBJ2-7	CASSLGNRGRAYEQYF	TGTGCCAGCAGCTTAGGAAACAGGGGTCGGGCCTACGAGCAGTACTTC
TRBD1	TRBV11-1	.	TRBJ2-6	CASSPRGSGANVLTF	TGTGCCAGCAGCCCCAGGGGGTCTGGGGCCAACGTCCTGACTTTC
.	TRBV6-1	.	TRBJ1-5	CASREGHSGPQHF	TGTGCCAGCAGGGAAGGACATTCCGGGCCCCAGCATTTT
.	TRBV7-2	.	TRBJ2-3	CASSLSGHPLYF	TGTGCCAGCAGCTTGTCGGGACACCCGCTGTATTTT
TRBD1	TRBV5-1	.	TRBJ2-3	CASSFTTGEDTQYF	TGCGCCAGCAGCTTCACGACAGGGGAAGATACGCAGTATTTT
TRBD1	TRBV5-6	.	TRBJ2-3	CASSLGTGGSDTQYF	TGTGCCAGCAGCCTCGGGACAGGGGGTTCAGATACGCAGTATTTT
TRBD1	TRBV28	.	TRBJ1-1	CASSFLGQAFPEAFF	TGTGCCAGCAGTTTCTTGGGACAGGCTTTCCCTGAAGCTTTCTTT
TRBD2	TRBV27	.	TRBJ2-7	CASSSPGLANYEQYF	TGTGCCAGCAGTTCTCCGGGACTAGCGAACTACGAGCAGTACTTC
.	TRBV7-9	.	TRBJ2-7	CASSFLRARTYEQYF	TGTGCCAGCAGCTTCCTCAGGGCGAGGACCTACGAGCAGTACTTC
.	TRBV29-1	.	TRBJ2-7	CSVQLDGYEQYF	TGCAGCGTTCAACTCGACGGCTACGAGCAGTACTTC
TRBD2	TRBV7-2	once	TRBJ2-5	CASSLARGRGRETQYF	TGTGCCAGCAGCTTAGCTCGCGGGAGGGGTAGGGAGACCCAGTACTTC
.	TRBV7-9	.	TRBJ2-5	CASSNRDQRLETQYF	TGTGCCAGCAGCAACCGGGACCAACGACTAGAGACCCAGTACTTC
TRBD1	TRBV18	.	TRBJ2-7	CASRPGTGSYEQYF	TGTGCCAGCCGCCCCGGGACAGGGTCCTACGAGCAGTACTTC
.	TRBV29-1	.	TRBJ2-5	CSVGGGKETQYF	TGCAGCGTTGGAGGGGGGAAGGAGACCCAGTACTTC
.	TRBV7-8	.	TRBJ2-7	CASSLAIRAEQYF	TGTGCCAGCAGCTTAGCGATACGTGCCGAGCAGTACTTC